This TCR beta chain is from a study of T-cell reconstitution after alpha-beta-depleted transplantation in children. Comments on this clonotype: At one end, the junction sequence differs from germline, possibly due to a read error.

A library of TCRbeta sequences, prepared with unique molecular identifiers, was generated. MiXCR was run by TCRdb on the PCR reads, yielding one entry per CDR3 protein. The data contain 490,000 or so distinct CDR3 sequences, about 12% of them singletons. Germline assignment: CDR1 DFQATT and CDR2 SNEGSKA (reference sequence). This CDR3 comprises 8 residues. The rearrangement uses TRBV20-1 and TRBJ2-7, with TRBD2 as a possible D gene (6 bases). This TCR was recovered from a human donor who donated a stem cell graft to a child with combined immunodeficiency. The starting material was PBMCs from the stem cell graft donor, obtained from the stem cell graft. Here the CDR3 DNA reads TGCAGTGCTAGAGGGGAGGACTTC. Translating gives CSARGEDF.